This T cell receptor beta chain came from a study of T-cell reconstitution after alpha-beta-depleted transplantation in children. A TCRbeta library incorporating unique molecular identifiers was prepared. A single record per CDR3 protein comes from TCRdb applying MiXCR to the PCR reads. The profile shows tens of thousands of distinct CDR3 sequences, just under 7.5% of them singletons. In its sample, this clonotype was seen many times. With 3 bases clipped from V and 9 bases from J, the junction kept 10 bases outside the gene matches. Germline assignment: CDR1 MNHEY and CDR2 SVGAGI. The CDR3 totals 15 residues.

This receptor was identified in a human donor who donated a stem cell graft to a child with acute lymphoblastic leukemia. The chain is built from TRBV6-5 and TRBJ2-4; 8 bases match TRBD1. The sample consisted of PBMCs from the stem cell graft donor, taken from the stem cell graft. The DNA for the CDR3 is TGTGCCAGCAGTTATTTTGACAGGGGAGGAAGCATTCAGTACTTC. Its protein is CASSYFDRGGSIQYF.